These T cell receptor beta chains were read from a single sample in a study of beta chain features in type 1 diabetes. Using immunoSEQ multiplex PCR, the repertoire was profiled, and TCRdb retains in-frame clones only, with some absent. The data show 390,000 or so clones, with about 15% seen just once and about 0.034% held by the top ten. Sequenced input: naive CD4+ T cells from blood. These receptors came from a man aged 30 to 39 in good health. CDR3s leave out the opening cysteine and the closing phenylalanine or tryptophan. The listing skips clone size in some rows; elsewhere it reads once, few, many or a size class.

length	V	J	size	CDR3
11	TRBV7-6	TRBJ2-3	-	ASSLVQWDTQY
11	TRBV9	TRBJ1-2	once	ASSVVVGAGYT
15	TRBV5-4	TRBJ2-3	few	AIPGSKGPINTDTQY
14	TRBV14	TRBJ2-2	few	ASSQATGFGTGELF
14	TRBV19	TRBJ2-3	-	ASSTEPVTATDTQY
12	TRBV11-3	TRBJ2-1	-	ASSLVGSYNEQF
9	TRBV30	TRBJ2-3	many	AWSVRDTQY
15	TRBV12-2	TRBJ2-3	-	ASRLKTGTPSTDTQY
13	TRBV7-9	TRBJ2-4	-	ASNIEGGAKNIQY
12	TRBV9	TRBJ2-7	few	ASSVDTFTYEQY
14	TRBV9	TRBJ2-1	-	ASNRELAGIQGEQF
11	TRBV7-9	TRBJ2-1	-	ASSLNIAQISL
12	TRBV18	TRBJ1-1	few	ASSGDRLNTEAF
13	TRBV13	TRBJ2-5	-	ASSLKRLAFGAQY
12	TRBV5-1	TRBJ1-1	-	ASSPGAANTEAF